This TCR beta chain was recovered during a study of blood T cell repertoires in COVID-19. Germline CDR1 is SGHVS and CDR2 is FQNEAQ. Unmatched junction bases numbered 14, after V lost 5 bases and J lost 11 bases. The CDR3 totals 15 residues. Assay: immunoSEQ multiplex PCR; the TCRdb copy retains only in-frame clones and omits some. This table has about 670,000 clones, about 90% appearing once. Sample: peripheral blood. This clonotype was sampled from a young woman with acute or convalescent COVID-19. V usage is TRBV7-8 and J usage is TRBJ2-1; 8 nucleotides agree with TRBD2. Here the CDR3 reads CASSGWSAGETQQFF. In nucleotides, the CDR3 is TGTGCCAGCAGCGGATGGTCAGCGGGAGAAACCCAGCAGTTCTTC.